Below are 22 T cell receptor beta chains sequenced from a single sample in a study of molecular identifiers for immune sequencing clone quantification. One entry per CDR3 protein results from TCRdb running MiXCR on the PCR reads. The table records around 300,000 distinct CDR3 sequences, about 22% of them present only once. Material for sequencing was naive CD8+ T cells from blood, with Jurkat cell RNA spiked in. Subset in this sample: FACS-sorted CD8+CD4-CCR7+CD45RA+ naive T cells. These receptors were obtained from a human donor in good health. Some libraries in this study had Jurkat cell RNA spiked in.

V is TRBV6-2 or TRBV6-3 and J is TRBJ2-7, with D maybe TRBD1 (6 bases). CDR3 length: 14 amino acids. The germline CDR1 and CDR2 sequences are MNHEY and SVGEGT. V lost 2 bases, J lost 0 bases, and 8 bases lay in between. CDR3 nucleotide sequence: TGTGCCAGCAGTTACCGACAGGCCTCCTACGAGCAGTACTTC. Protein sequence: CASSYRQASYEQYF.

Of note for this clonotype: An end of the junction differs from the germline gene, which may be a read error. This chain links TRBV29-1 with TRBJ2-7, with D possibly matching TRBD1 (6 bases). Looked up from germline, CDR1 is SQVTM and CDR2 is ANQGSEA. The CDR3 length is 11 residues. The CDR3, as DNA: TGCAGCGTTGGCAGGGGCTACGAGCAGTGCTTC. Translating gives CSVGRGYEQCF.

V and J are TRBV19 and TRBJ2-7; 11 nucleotides agree with TRBD1. CDR1 and CDR2 from the germline V gene are LNHDA and SQIVND (reference sequence). Germline trimming cut 6 bases from V and 6 bases from J; bases unmatched to any gene: 10. The CDR3 contains 15 residues. This CDR3 is CASSLGQGAGCEQYF. The CDR3 nucleotides read TGTGCCAGTAGCCTAGGACAGGGGGCCGGCTGCGAGCAGTACTTC.

Only a few counts were recorded for this clonotype. The final CDR3 position lacks the conserved phenylalanine or tryptophan, pointing to a likely read error. The V and J genes are TRBV12-3 or TRBV12-4 and TRBJ1-2; 7 bases match TRBD1. J lost 2 bases, V lost 6 bases, and 12 bases had no gene match. This CDR3 region has 16 residues. In DNA, the CDR3 is TGTGCCAGCAGGGGACAGAAACCAATTCCCAACTATGGCTACACCTAC. This sequence encodes CASRGQKPIPNYGYTY.

J is TRBJ2-3 and V is TRBV19; D gene unclear. This CDR3 has 13 amino acids. Germline V gives CDR1 LNHDA, CDR2 SQIVND (reference sequence). The V end was cut by 6 bases, the J end by 6 bases, with 13 bases between. The CDR3 sequence: CASRDGPADTQYF. The CDR3 DNA follows: TGTGCCAGTAGAGACGGGCCGGCGGATACGCAGTATTTT.

With respect to this clonotype: A much larger clone is a single base away; this may be a read error. This chain connects TRBV6-2 or TRBV6-3 to TRBJ2-1; D not resolved. Germline loops: CDR1 MNHEY, CDR2 SVGEGT. The V end was cut by 8 bases, the J end by 8 bases, with 10 bases between. The CDR3 has 11 amino acids. As DNA, the CDR3 is TGTGCCAGCGGTCCCGGCGATGAGCAGTTCTTC. Amino acid sequence: CASGPGDEQFF.

The chain combines TRBV20-1 with TRBJ2-7; perhaps TRBD2 as D (5 bases). V lost 6 bases to trimming and J lost 3 bases, with 9 bases between them. CDR1 is DFQATT and CDR2 is SNEGSKA in the germline V gene (reference sequence). The length of the CDR3 is 11 residues. This CDR3 is CSALGSYEQYF. CDR3 nucleotides: TGCAGTGCCCTGGGGAGCTACGAGCAGTACTTC.

Remarks on this clonotype: At one of its ends the junction is not consistent with the germline gene, which may arise from a read error. The rearrangement uses TRBV27 and TRBJ2-1, with 8 bases that match TRBD1. Per the germline V gene, CDR1 is MNHEY and CDR2 is SMNVEV (reference sequence). This CDR3 has 15 amino acids. The CDR3 coding sequence is TGTGGCAGCAGTACTAGGACAGGGACGGACGATGAGCAGTTCTTC. It is translated as CGSSTRTGTDDEQFF.

This clonotype showed up just a few times. The rearrangement joins TRBV11-2 to TRBJ2-3; TRBD2 might be the D (7 bases). The CDR3 runs 16 residues. The V gene lost 2 bases and the J gene lost 0 bases, with 12 bases spanning the gap. Germline V gene sequence: CDR1 SGHAT, CDR2 FQNNGV. As DNA, the CDR3 is TGTGCCAGCAGCTTATTTGGGGGGGCTAGCACAGATACGCAGTATTTT. Translation gives CASSLFGGASTDTQYF. Supplemented by reference TRBV11-2 and TRBJ2-3, the full variable domain reads EAGVAQSPRYKIIEKRQSVAFWCNPISGHATLYWYQQILGQGPKLLIQFQNNGVVDDSQLPKDRFSAERLKGVDSTLKIQPAKLEDSAVYLCASSLFGGASTDTQYFGPGTRLTVL.

Points on this clonotype: This is likely a read error, given that the CDR3 carries no conserved phenylalanine or tryptophan at its end. The rearrangement uses TRBV5-3 and TRBJ2-7; a possible D gene is TRBD2 (6 bases). TRBV5-3 is treated as an ORF (open reading frame) with a function not yet certain. This CDR3 is 16 amino acids long. Here the CDR3 DNA reads TGTGCCAGCAGCTTGGCTGCTAGCGCGAGCTCCTACGAGCAGTACTCC. Its protein is CASSLAASASSYEQYS.

This clonotype was found many times. This chain connects TRBV5-1 to TRBJ2-1, with TRBD2 identical over 15 bases. Germline assignment: CDR1 SGHRS and CDR2 YFSETQ. The CDR3 contains 18 residues. The ends lost 4 bases at V and 8 bases at J; junction bases unmatched: 13. This CDR3 is CASSTTGTSGGPLDEQFF. The CDR3 DNA reads as TGCGCCAGCAGCACCACCGGGACTAGCGGGGGGCCCCTGGATGAGCAGTTCTTC.

In the case of this clonotype: A much larger clone lies one base from this, so it may be a read error. Since the CDR3 does not end with the conserved phenylalanine or tryptophan, this likely comes from a read error. The chain is built from TRBV29-1 and TRBJ1-1; no clear D. The CDR3 consists of 14 residues. The V gene's germline CDR1 is SQVTM and CDR2 ANQGSEA. The CDR3 loop reads CTYRPRMLGYEAFV. DNA for the CDR3: TGCACCTACCGTCCACGAATGTTAGGATATGAAGCTTTCGTT.

CDR3: CASSRGTSGNRDTQYF. CDR3 nucleotide sequence: TGTGCCAGCAGTCGCGGGACTAGCGGGAATCGGGATACGCAGTATTTT. This chain links TRBV6-2 or TRBV6-3 with TRBJ2-3; 13 nucleotides line up with TRBD2. Germline V gene sequence: CDR1 MNHEY, CDR2 SVGEGT. The V and J ends lost 5 bases and 6 bases, in that order; junction bases with no gene match: 8. This CDR3 contains 16 residues.

This chain links TRBV4-2 with TRBJ1-1, with 7 bases fitting TRBD1. The germline CDR1 and CDR2 sequences are LGHNA and YNFKEQ. After removal of 5 bases from V and 11 bases from J, the junction contained 8 bases not matched to a gene. CDR3 length equals 12 residues. CDR3 coding DNA: TGTGCCAGCAGCGAAACAGGGGCAGGGGCTTTCTTT. Its translation: CASSETGAGAFF.

The rearrangement uses TRBV4-2 and TRBJ2-3, with no clear D. V lost 8 bases, J lost 0 bases, and 15 bases lay in between. The germline CDR1 and CDR2 sequences are LGHNA and YNFKEQ. The CDR3 length is 15 residues. CDR3 region: CASPTWPGSTDTQYF. The DNA of the CDR3 is TGTGCCAGCCCCACTTGGCCCGGGAGCACAGATACGCAGTATTTT.

In this sample, this clonotype turned up a few times. This chain links TRBV7-9 with TRBJ1-1; maybe TRBD1 (5 bases). V lost 9 bases and J 6 bases, leaving 20 bases between the germline ends. This CDR3 comprises 14 residues. The germline V gene has CDR1 SEHNR and CDR2 FQNEAQ (reference sequence). CDR3 nucleotides: TGTGCCAGTTGGGGTGGGGCCTCGCGCGCTGAAGCTTTCTTT. This encodes CASWGGASRAEAFF. Supplemented by reference TRBV7-9 and TRBJ1-1, the full variable domain reads DTGVSQNPRHKITKRGQNVTFRCDPISEHNRLYWYRQTLGQGPEFLTYFQNEAQLEKSRLLSDRFSAERPKGSFSTLEIQRTEQGDSAMYLCASWGGASRAEAFFGQGTRLTVV.

V and J are TRBV5-4 and TRBJ2-5; 11 bases are a match to TRBD1. Germline values: CDR1 SGHNT, CDR2 YYREEE (reference sequence). The CDR3 spans 16 residues. J was trimmed by 5 bases and V by 1 base; bases with no gene match: 7. The CDR3 bases are TGTGCCAGCAGCTTGTTGGGGACAGGGGGACTGGAGACCCAGTACTTC. Translated: CASSLLGTGGLETQYF.

The chain couples TRBV6-1 to TRBJ2-7; no clear D gene. Trimming cost V 8 bases and J 0 bases, with 17 bases left between them. The CDR3 runs to 15 residues. Germline V gene sequence: CDR1 MNHNS, CDR2 SASEGT. The CDR3 here is CASGYSWESSYEQYF. In DNA form, the CDR3 reads TGTGCCAGCGGTTACTCCTGGGAAAGCTCCTACGAGCAGTACTTC.

Regarding this clonotype: A clone one base away is much larger, so this may be a read error. The gene calls are TRBV3-1 and TRBJ2-5, with no clear D. CDR1 and CDR2 from the germline V gene are LGHDT and YNNKEL (reference sequence). The CDR3 has 12 residues. This CDR3 reads CASSPYSEPQYF. The CDR3 DNA follows: TGTGCCAGCAGCCCGTATTCAGAGCCCCAGTACTTC.

As to this clonotype: Germline and junction disagree at one end, which may indicate a read error. The chain has TRBV7-9 and TRBJ2-3, with D maybe TRBD1 (6 bases). This CDR3 spans 16 amino acids. CDR1 SEHNR and CDR2 FQNEAQ come from the germline V gene (reference sequence). The CDR3 is CASSQGSGPCTDTQCF. The CDR3 DNA reads TGTGCCAGCAGCCAGGGGTCAGGGCCCTGCACAGATACGCAGTGTTTT.

Many counts were recorded for this clonotype. This chain connects TRBV29-1 to TRBJ2-1; D may match TRBD1 or TRBD2 (5 bases each). The length of the CDR3 is 15 residues. The germline V gene has CDR1 SQVTM and CDR2 ANQGSEA. The ends were cut back, 6 bases at V and 4 bases at J, with 19 bases in the middle. The CDR3 region is CSVDPSWGTYNEQFF. Here the CDR3 DNA reads TGCAGCGTCGACCCTAGCTGGGGGACGTACAATGAGCAGTTCTTC.

This clonotype occurred once. This may arise from a read error, as a much more abundant clone is one base away. A read error is likely, as this CDR3 ends without the conserved phenylalanine or tryptophan. The V gene is TRBV7-2, the J gene TRBJ2-7; D not resolved. Trimming left V 4 bases short and J 0 bases short, with 13 bases between. Per germline, CDR1 SGHTA and CDR2 FQGNSA. The CDR3 runs 15 residues. The chain's CDR3 is CASSYWADRSYEQYL. In DNA form, the CDR3 reads TGTGCCAGCAGCTATTGGGCCGATCGCTCCTACGAGCAGTACCTC.